This T cell receptor delta chain was profiled in a study of DNA immune sequencing with unique molecular identifiers (dated by TCRdb to about 2020). With regard to the full study: gammadelta T cells were enriched from buffy coats using immunomagnetic cell separation, and their genomic DNA was sequenced. gammadelta T cells were enriched from PBMC of 10 healthy individuals by fluorescence-activated cell sorting. In the comparison of enriched versus non-enriched samples, roughly 100 ng of enriched gammadelta T-cell DNA and roughly 1 ug of non-enriched PBMC DNA were sequenced. The study developed and validated an ultrasensitive DNA-based TRD repertoire sequencing method using PCR-introduced unique molecular identifiers. The method was checked using synthetic reference molecules and blood samples from healthy people. All donors were healthy individuals, and fewer than 13 of the donors were profiled using sorted gammadelta T cells from peripheral blood. Study-wide findings and limitations: Among clonotypes in healthy donors, the most frequent TRD rearrangement was TRDV2 paired with TRDJ1. TRD repertoire diversity differed among healthy donors, and several donors were highly oligoclonal, with the top 5 clonotypes making up more than half of productive molecules. The primer-based approach cannot detect novel TRD sequences that are not targeted by the primers.

This clone was counted only a few times. The antigen it recognizes is unknown. TCRdb's entry gives the protein of a much larger clone, which mismatches this DNA's translation at residue 3, likely from a read error; the protein reported here is translated from the DNA. The library was prepared using multiplex PCR. Genomic DNA was amplified with a 32-plex assay using primers for all 8 TRDV and 4 TRDJ genes covering the CDR3. A 12-nucleotide UMI was added during approximately 3 barcoding PCR cycles, followed by a second PCR with Illumina adapter primers. AMPure XP beads were used to purify the libraries, whose quality was checked on a Fragment Analyzer using the HS NGS Fragment kit. An Illumina MiniSeq mid-output kit with approximately 21% PhiX and 150 cycles of paired-end reads was used for sequencing. The paper's data handling went like this. MIGEC version 1.2.9 was used to process reads, grouping reads by UMI and building error-corrected consensus sequences. For post-processing, modified scripts from VDJtools version 1.2.1 were used together with the tcR R package. TCRdb reprocessed the public reads with the caller CATT; rows with the same DNA were merged afterwards. TCRdb assigned the V and J calls; the authors' analysis was not used. A total of 2,300 or so delta-chain clones appear in this sample, 11% to 15% of them only once. The ten largest clones represent 50% to 60% of the sample.

Inclusive of the bounding cysteine and phenylalanine, the CDR3 is 17 residues long. Of the read, only the CDR3 DNA is kept; its 51 bases are in frame from base 1. The germline V gene encodes CDR1 GEAIGNYY and CDR2 EKD. The clonotype was recovered from a human donor in good health. This chain joins TRDV2 to TRDJ1; TRDD3 agrees with 9 junctional bases. Sample: gamma-delta T cells enriched from blood buffy coat, or unenriched PBMCs (not recorded which). The DNA sequence reads TGTGCCTTTGACACTCTGGGGGATGGAAAGTACACCGATAAACTCATCTTT. Its translation reads: CAFDTLGDGKYTDKLIF.